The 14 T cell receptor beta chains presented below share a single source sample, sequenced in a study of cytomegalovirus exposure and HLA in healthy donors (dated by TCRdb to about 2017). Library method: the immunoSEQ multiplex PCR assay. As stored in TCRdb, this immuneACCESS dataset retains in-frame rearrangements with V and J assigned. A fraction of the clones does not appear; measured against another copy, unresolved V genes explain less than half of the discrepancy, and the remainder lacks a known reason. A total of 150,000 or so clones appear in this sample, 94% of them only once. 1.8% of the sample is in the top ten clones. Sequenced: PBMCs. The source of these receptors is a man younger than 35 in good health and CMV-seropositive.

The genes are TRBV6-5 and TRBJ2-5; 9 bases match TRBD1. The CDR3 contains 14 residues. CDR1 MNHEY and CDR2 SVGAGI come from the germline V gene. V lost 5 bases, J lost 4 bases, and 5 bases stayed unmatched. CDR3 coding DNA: TGTGCCAGCAGTCCCTACAGGGGGCGAGAGACCCAGTACTTC. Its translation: CASSPYRGRETQYF.

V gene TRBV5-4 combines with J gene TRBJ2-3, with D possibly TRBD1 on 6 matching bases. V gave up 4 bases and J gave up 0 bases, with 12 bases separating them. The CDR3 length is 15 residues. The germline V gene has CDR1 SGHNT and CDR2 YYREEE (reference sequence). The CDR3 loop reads CASSLQGKSTDTQYF. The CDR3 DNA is TGTGCCAGCAGCCTACAGGGAAAGAGCACAGATACGCAGTATTTT.

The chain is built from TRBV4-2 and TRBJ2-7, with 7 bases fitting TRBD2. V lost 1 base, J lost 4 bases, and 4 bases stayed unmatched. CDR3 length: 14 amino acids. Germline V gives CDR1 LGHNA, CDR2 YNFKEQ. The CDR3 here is CASSQAGGLYEQYF. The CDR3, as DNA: TGTGCCAGCAGCCAAGCGGGAGGATTGTACGAGCAGTACTTC.

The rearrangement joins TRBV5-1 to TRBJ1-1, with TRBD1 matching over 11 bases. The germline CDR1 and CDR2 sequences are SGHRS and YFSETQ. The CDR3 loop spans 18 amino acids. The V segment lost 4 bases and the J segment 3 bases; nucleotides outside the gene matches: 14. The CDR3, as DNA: TGCGCCAGCAGCCGACTCCCGGGACAGGGGGAGGAGGACACTGAAGCTTTCTTT. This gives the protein CASSRLPGQGEEDTEAFF.

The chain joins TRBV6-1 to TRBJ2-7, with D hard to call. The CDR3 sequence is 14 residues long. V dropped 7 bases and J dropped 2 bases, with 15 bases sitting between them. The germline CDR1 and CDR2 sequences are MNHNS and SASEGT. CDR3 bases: TGTGCCAGCACTGTACTCCTATCCCCCTACGAGCAGTACTTC. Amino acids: CASTVLLSPYEQYF.

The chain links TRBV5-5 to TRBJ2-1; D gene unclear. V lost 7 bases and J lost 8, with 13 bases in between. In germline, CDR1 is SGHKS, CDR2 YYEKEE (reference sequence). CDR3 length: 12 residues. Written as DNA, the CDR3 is TGTGCCAGCTCCCCGCCTCTAGATGAGCAGTTCTTC. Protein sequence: CASSPPLDEQFF.

The CDR3 protein is CASSAGQAAEKLFF. The CDR3 bases are TGCGCCAGCAGCGCGGGACAGGCGGCTGAAAAACTGTTTTTT. The V gene is TRBV5-1, the J gene TRBJ1-4; 8 bases are a match to TRBD1. Germline V gives CDR1 SGHRS, CDR2 YFSETQ. J was trimmed by 7 bases and V by 4 bases; bases with no gene match: 6. The CDR3 contains 14 residues.

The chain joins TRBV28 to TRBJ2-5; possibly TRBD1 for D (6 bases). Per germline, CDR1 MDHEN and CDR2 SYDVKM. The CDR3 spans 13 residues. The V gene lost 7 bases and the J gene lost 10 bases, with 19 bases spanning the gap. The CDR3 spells CASKGTLSVSQYF. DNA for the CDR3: TGTGCCAGCAAAGGGACATTGAGCGTGAGCCAGTACTTC.

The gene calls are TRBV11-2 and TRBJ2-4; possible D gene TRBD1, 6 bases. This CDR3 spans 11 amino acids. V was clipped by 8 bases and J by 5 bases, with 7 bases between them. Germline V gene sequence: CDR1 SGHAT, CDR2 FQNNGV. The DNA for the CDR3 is TGTGCCAGCTCAGGGGAAAACATTCAGTACTTC. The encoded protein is CASSGENIQYF.

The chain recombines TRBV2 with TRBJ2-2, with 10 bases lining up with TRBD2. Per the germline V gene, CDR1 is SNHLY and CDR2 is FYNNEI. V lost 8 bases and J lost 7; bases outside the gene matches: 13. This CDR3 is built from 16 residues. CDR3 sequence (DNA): TGTGCCAGCGGGGCCAGGGGACTAGCGATTAGCGGGGAGCTGTTTTTT. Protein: CASGARGLAISGELFF. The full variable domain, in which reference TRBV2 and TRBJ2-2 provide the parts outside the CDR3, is EPEVTQTPSHQVTQMGQEVILRCVPISNHLYFYWYRQILGQKVEFLVSFYNNEISEKSEIFDDQFSVERPDGSNFTLKIRSTKLEDSAMYFCASGARGLAISGELFFGEGSRLTVL.

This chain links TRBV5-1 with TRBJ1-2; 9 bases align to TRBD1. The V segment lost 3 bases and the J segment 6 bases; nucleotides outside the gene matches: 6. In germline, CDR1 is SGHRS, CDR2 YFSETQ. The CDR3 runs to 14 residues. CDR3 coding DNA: TGCGCCAGCAGCTCATTACAGGGGGCTGATGGCTACACCTTC. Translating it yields CASSSLQGADGYTF.

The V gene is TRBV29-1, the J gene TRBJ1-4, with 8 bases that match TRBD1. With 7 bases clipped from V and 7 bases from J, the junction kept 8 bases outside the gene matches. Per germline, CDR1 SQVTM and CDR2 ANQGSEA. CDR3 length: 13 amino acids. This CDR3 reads CSGQGAVGEKLFF. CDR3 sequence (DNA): TGCAGCGGGCAGGGGGCGGTGGGTGAAAAACTGTTTTTT.

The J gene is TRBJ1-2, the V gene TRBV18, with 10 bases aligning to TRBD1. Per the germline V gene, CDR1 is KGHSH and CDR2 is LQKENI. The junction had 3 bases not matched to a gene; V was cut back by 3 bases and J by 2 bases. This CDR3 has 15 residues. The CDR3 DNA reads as TGTGCCAGCTCACCCAGGACAGGGGGGAACTATGGCTACACCTTC. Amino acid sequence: CASSPRTGGNYGYTF.

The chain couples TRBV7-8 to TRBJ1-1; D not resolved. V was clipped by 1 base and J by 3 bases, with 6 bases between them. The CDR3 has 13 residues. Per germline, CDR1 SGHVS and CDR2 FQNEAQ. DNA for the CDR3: TGTGCCAGCAGCTTAGGGGCCTACACTGAAGCTTTCTTT. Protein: CASSLGAYTEAFF.